This T cell receptor (beta chain) was captured in a study of CD8+CD57+ T cells in acquired aplastic anemia. Across the whole study: Sorted CD4+ plus CD8+ cells gave DNA averaging 3.2 ug. Healthy donor sequencing depth: approximately 9.9 million CD4+, fewer than 13 million CD8+ reads. Points from the study as a whole: Between patients and controls, CD8+ Simpson's diversity did not vary significantly. Roughly 31 CD8+ CDR3 sequences occurred in both the patients and the controls.

Germline values: CDR1 DFQATT, CDR2 SNEGSKA (reference sequence). The trim removed 6 bases at V and 2 bases at J, leaving 7 bases unmatched. This CDR3 contains 13 residues. For this clonotype: The antigen is not known.

TCR beta VDJ and CDR3 were profiled, and genomic DNA was the template. TCRdb processed the reads anew with MiXCR; each CDR3 protein has one entry. The sample has around 200,000 distinct CDR3 sequences, 50% to 55% seen once. This TCR derives from a human donor in good health, serving as a control. The rearrangement links TRBV20-1 to TRBJ2-7; 7 nucleotides match TRBD1. Sequencing was done on a sample of sorted CD4+, CD8+, or CD8+CD57+ T cells (not recorded which) from PBMCs. CDR3 nucleotide sequence: TGCAGTGCCATCGGACAGGAGACCTACGAGCAGTACTTC. It specifies CSAIGQETYEQYF.